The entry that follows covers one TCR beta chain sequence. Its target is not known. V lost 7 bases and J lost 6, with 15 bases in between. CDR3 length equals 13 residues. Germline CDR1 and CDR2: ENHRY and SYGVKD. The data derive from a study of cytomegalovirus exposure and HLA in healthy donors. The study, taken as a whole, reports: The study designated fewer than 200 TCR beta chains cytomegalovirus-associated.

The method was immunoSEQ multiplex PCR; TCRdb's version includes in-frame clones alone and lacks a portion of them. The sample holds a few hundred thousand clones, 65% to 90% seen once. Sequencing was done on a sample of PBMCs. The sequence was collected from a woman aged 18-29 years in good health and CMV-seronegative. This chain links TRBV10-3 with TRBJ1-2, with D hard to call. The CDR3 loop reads CAIMGGQVDGYTF. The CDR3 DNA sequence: TGTGCCATCATGGGAGGGCAGGTGGATGGCTACACCTTC.